This section outlines one T cell receptor (beta chain) sequence together with its context. The sample's time point: cycle 4 day 1 (C4D1), after more than five weeks of nivolumab. Patients all relapsed after autologous stem cell transplantation, and there was variation in brentuximab vedotin exposure. The trim removed 3 bases at V and 6 bases at J, leaving 8 bases unmatched. The CDR3 is 16 amino acids. Per germline, CDR1 SEHNR and CDR2 FQNEAQ (reference sequence). The data stem from a study of PD-1 blockade in classical Hodgkin lymphoma. TCRdb keeps only in-frame clones here, not all; method: immunoSEQ multiplex PCR. The sample carries about 64,000 clones, more than 80% recorded once.

This specimen was peripheral blood mononuclear cells (PBMCs), taken before the fourth cycle of nivolumab. This sequence originates from a human donor with classical Hodgkin lymphoma. The rearrangement links TRBV7-9 to TRBJ1-4, with 9 bases fitting TRBD1. As DNA, the CDR3 is TGTGCCAGCAGCTTTCCCGGGACAGGGCCACATGAAAAACTGTTTTTT. It is translated as CASSFPGTGPHEKLFF.